This note documents a single TCR beta chain sequence. TCRdb re-analysed the 5' RACE reads in MiXCR, keeping a single row per CDR3 protein. The sample lists roughly 80,000 distinct CDR3 sequences; more than 5% were seen once. This record comes from a study of early T cells in non-severe SARS-CoV-2 infection. V was pared by 3 bases and J by 8 bases, with 7 bases of the junction left unmatched. CDR3 size: 15 residues. Germline values: CDR1 MGHDK, CDR2 SYGVNS. The rearrangement links TRBV25-1 to TRBJ2-3; 11 bases align to TRBD2. Material: whole blood. This receptor was taken from an adult who was a healthcare worker with PCR-confirmed SARS-CoV-2 infection or an uninfected control (not recorded which). The CDR3 DNA sequence: TGTGCCAGCAGTGATAGCGGGGGGGCTAGTCGTACGCAGTATTTT. Its protein product is CASSDSGGASRTQYF.